The rows below give T cell receptor beta chains drawn from one sample of a study of T cells in Graves' hyperthyroidism and ophthalmopathy. TCRdb reanalysed the multiplex PCR reads using MiXCR and keeps one entry per CDR3 protein. The repertoire holds roughly 560,000 distinct CDR3 sequences, with about 14% as singletons. What was sequenced was blood. These receptors were taken from a woman between 40 and 50 years old with Graves' ophthalmopathy. Each CDR3 is given with its conserved first and last residue. The order of the fields is D gene, clone size, V gene, J gene, CDR3 DNA, CDR3 protein. D genes are given only for firm matches. A clone size is listed for some rows: how often the clone was seen (once, few, many), or a class if it is expanded.

.	.	TRBV28	TRBJ2-7	TGTGCCGGCAGTCCCGGGACAACCTACGAGCAGTACTTC	CAGSPGTTYEQYF
TRBD1	few	TRBV19	TRBJ2-2	TGTGCCAGTAGACCCCCGGGACAGGGGCCAAACACCGGGGAGCTGTTTTTT	CASRPPGQGPNTGELFF
.	few	TRBV30	TRBJ2-7	TGTGCCTGGAGTCTTGGGCTCTTCGCCTACGAGCAGTACTTC	CAWSLGLFAYEQYF
.	many	TRBV28	TRBJ2-5	TGTGCCAGCAGGGGCGTCGGGCAAGAGACCCAGTACTTC	CASRGVGQETQYF
TRBD1	.	TRBV6-2/TRBV6-3	TRBJ1-3	TGTGCCAGCACCCGACAGGGAACCTCTGGAAACACCATATATTTT	CASTRQGTSGNTIYF
.	few	TRBV18	TRBJ1-1	TGTGCCAGCTCACCCCGACAGGAGATGATGAACACTGAAGCTTTCTTT	CASSPRQEMMNTEAFF
.	.	TRBV28	TRBJ2-7	TGTGCCAGCAGACCCCCCGGGACTCCCCCCTACGAGCAGTACTTC	CASRPPGTPPYEQYF
.	many	TRBV7-9	TRBJ1-1	TGTGCCAGCAGCTTAGGACAGGAGACTGAAGCTTTCTTT	CASSLGQETEAFF
TRBD2	many	TRBV20-1	TRBJ2-7	TGCAGTGCTAGGGGACTAGCGGAGACCTACGAGCAGTACTTC	CSARGLAETYEQYF
TRBD1	few	TRBV12-3/TRBV12-4	TRBJ2-5	TGTGCCAGCAGTTCGGGACAGGGGATGTTGGAGACCCAGTACTTC	CASSSGQGMLETQYF
.	many	TRBV28	TRBJ1-1	TGTGCCAGCAGTTTATTCCGGGGAATTTCTGAAGCTTTCTTT	CASSLFRGISEAFF
.	many	TRBV6-2/TRBV6-3	TRBJ2-7	TGTGCCAGCAGTTACGGAGTAGACCCCCACGAGCAGTACTTC	CASSYGVDPHEQYF
.	many	TRBV7-2	TRBJ1-6	TGTGCCAGCAGCTTACGGGCGGATGATAATTCACCCCTCCACTTT	CASSLRADDNSPLHF
TRBD2	.	TRBV12-3/TRBV12-4	TRBJ2-2	TGTGCCAGCAGTGGGCGGGGGAGTCTCGCCGGGGAGCTGTTTTTT	CASSGRGSLAGELFF
TRBD2	few	TRBV30	TRBJ2-7	TGTGCCTGGAGGGCTGGCCCTCTAGCGGGAGTTTCCTCCTCCTACGAGCAGTACTTC	CAWRAGPLAGVSSSYEQYF
TRBD2	many	TRBV6-2/TRBV6-3	TRBJ2-5	TGTGCCAGCAGCCCGAAACCGGGACTACAAGAGACCCAGTACTTC	CASSPKPGLQETQYF
.	many	TRBV29-1	TRBJ2-7	TGCAGCGTTACTTCCCCCGGGTCCTACGAGCAGTACTTC	CSVTSPGSYEQYF
.	.	TRBV24-1	TRBJ2-7	TGTGCCACCGCAGGGGCGGGCGAGCAGTACTTC	CATAGAGEQYF
TRBD2	.	TRBV20-1	TRBJ2-4	TGCAGTGAGGGCGGGAGCGAAATTCAGTACTTC	CSEGGSEIQYF
.	many	TRBV20-1	TRBJ1-2	TGCAGTGCTTCGGACGTGGTCTATGGCTACACCTTC	CSASDVVYGYTF
.	many	TRBV20-1	TRBJ2-2	TGCAGTGCTATTGGGGGCCCCGGGGAGCTGTTTTTT	CSAIGGPGELFF
.	.	TRBV6-1	TRBJ2-2	TGTGCCAGCAGTGACCCCCCCGGGGAGCTGTTTTTT	CASSDPPGELFF
.	.	TRBV5-5	TRBJ1-1	TGTGCCAGCAGCTTGGTCCTGGGGGTTGAAGCTTTCTTT	CASSLVLGVEAFF
TRBD1	many	TRBV6-5	TRBJ2-7	TGTGCCAGCAGTCCCTCCCGGGACAGAGTTTACGAGCAGTACTTC	CASSPSRDRVYEQYF
TRBD1	.	TRBV7-8	TRBJ2-7	TGTGCCAGCAGCTTGACAGGGGGCTCCCTACTCGCTACCGAGCAGTACTTC	CASSLTGGSLLATEQYF
.	many	TRBV19	TRBJ1-1	TGTGCCAGTAGTATTACGCAGGGGCACACTGAAGCTTTCTTT	CASSITQGHTEAFF
TRBD2	many	TRBV29-1	TRBJ2-7	TGCAGCGTTGAAGCACTAGCGGAAGGCGAGCAGTACTTC	CSVEALAEGEQYF
.	.	TRBV29-1	TRBJ1-3	TGCAGCGTTGCCCCTAGCACTCCCGGAAACACCATATATTTT	CSVAPSTPGNTIYF
.	.	TRBV19	TRBJ2-2	TGTGCCAGTATCCCGGGGGCGGTTGACACCGGGGAGCTGTTTTTT	CASIPGAVDTGELFF
.	many	TRBV12-3/TRBV12-4	TRBJ1-5	TGTGCCAGCAGGAGGGGGAGGGATCAGCCCCAGCATTTT	CASRRGRDQPQHF
.	.	TRBV19	TRBJ1-2	TGTGCCAGTGGCCATCAGATGGGTCACTATGGCTACACCTTC	CASGHQMGHYGYTF
TRBD2	.	TRBV4-2	TRBJ2-7	TGTGCCAGCAGCCTATCCTGGATTAATAGCGGGAGAGACCTTCGGGACGAGCAGTACTTC	CASSLSWINSGRDLRDEQYF
.	many	TRBV29-1	TRBJ1-5	TGCAGCGTTGGGGGGGCTCCGAATCAGCCCCAGCATTTT	CSVGGAPNQPQHF
TRBD2	many	TRBV7-6	TRBJ2-1	TGTGCCAGCAGCTTAGCGGGAGGGGATCGGGATGAGCAGTTCTTC	CASSLAGGDRDEQFF
.	many	TRBV10-3	TRBJ2-2	TGTGCCATCTTGAGGGACCAGAACACCGGGGAGCTGTTTTTT	CAILRDQNTGELFF
TRBD2	many	TRBV28	TRBJ2-7	TGTGCCAGCAGTACTAGCGGGACCTCCTCCTACGAGCAGTACTTC	CASSTSGTSSYEQYF
.	.	TRBV2	TRBJ1-2	TGTGCCAGCAGTGTACCGGGATCAATTCATGGCTACACCTTC	CASSVPGSIHGYTF
.	many	TRBV6-2/TRBV6-3	TRBJ1-1	TGTGCCAGCGGCGACTCGTTGAGGACTGAAGCTTTCTTT	CASGDSLRTEAFF
TRBD1	many	TRBV20-1	TRBJ1-1	TGCAGTGCTAGAGGGACAGGGGGCTTGGGCACTGAAGCTTTCTTT	CSARGTGGLGTEAFF
TRBD2	.	TRBV9	TRBJ2-5	TGTGCCAGCAGCGTAGCTGAGCTAGCGGGGCAAGAGACCCAGTACTTC	CASSVAELAGQETQYF
TRBD2	many	TRBV9	TRBJ2-7	TGTGCCAGCAGCCCAGGTCGGAGCGGGACGACCTACGAGCAGTACTTC	CASSPGRSGTTYEQYF
.	many	TRBV4-1	TRBJ1-5	TGCGCCAGCAGCCAAGTAGATAGGGGACGAGGTCAGCCCCAGCATTTT	CASSQVDRGRGQPQHF